This TCR beta chain derives from a study of chemoradiotherapy in HPV16-positive cancers. Across the study: Candidate HPV-specific T-cell clones and common TCR motifs came from functional assays in a couple of HPV16-positive patients.

Germline V gives CDR1 SGHTA, CDR2 FQGTGA. J gave up 4 bases and V 5 bases, and 4 bases lay outside the gene matches. CDR3 length equals 13 residues. General observations from the study: HPV-specific T cells were functionally defined from only a couple of HPV16-positive patients.

Some clones are missing from TCRdb's copy, which holds only in-frame ones; the method was immunoSEQ multiplex PCR. Among 10,000 to 15,000 clones, roughly 73% were seen once, and the ten largest hold under 2.5%. On this clone itself: Its antigen is not identified.

Sample collection occurred from a patient who underwent chemoradiotherapy. The TCR sequence derives from a human donor with HPV-associated anogenital cancer. The chain links TRBV7-3 to TRBJ2-5; the match to TRBD2 covers 7 bases. The CDR3 here is CASSTGRAETQYF. In DNA form, the CDR3 reads TGTGCCAGCAGCACGGGGAGGGCAGAGACCCAGTACTTC.